This T cell receptor beta chain came from a study of blood T cell repertoires in COVID-19. Study context: Whether acute or convalescent, the COVID-19 samples came from the United States, Italy and Spain. PBMCs, B-cell-depleted T cells, or T cells provided the cDNA or gDNA that made up the material.

Authors' data handling: Scientists estimated how many nucleated cells there were by amplifying reference gene primers. Assay: immunoSEQ multiplex PCR; the TCRdb copy retains only in-frame clones and omits some. V, J and clone size were drawn from that table, and D and trimming were deduced from the DNA. The profile shows some 180,000 clones, around 80% of them singletons. Per the germline V gene, CDR1 is GTSNPN and CDR2 is SVGIG (reference sequence). Trimming removed 2 bases from V and 5 bases from J; junction bases left unmatched: 7. This CDR3 spans 14 amino acids. This sequence joins TRBV30 and TRBJ2-3, with 7 nucleotides matching TRBD1. This TCR came from a man between 60 and 75 years old with acute or convalescent COVID-19. Sequences were obtained from peripheral blood. The chain's CDR3 is CAWSKVGGRDTQYF. For the CDR3, the DNA is TGTGCCTGGAGTAAGGTAGGGGGCAGAGATACGCAGTATTTT.